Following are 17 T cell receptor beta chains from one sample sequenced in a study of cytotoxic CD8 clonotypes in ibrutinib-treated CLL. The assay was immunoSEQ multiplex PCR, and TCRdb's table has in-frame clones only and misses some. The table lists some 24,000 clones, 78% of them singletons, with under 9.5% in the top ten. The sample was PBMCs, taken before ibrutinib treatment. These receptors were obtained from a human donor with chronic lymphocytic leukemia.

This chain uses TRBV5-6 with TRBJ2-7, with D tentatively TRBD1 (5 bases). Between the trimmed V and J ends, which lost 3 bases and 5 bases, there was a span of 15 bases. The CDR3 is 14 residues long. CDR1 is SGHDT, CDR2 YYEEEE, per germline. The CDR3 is CASSSPGKKDEQYF. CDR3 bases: TGTGCCAGCAGCTCCCCAGGGAAGAAGGACGAGCAGTACTTC.

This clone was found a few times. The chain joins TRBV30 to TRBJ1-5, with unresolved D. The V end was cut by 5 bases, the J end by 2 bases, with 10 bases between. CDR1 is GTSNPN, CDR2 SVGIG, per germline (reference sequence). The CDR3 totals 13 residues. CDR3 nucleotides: TGTGCCTGGGATGGCAAGGGCAATCAGCCCCAGCATTTT. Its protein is CAWDGKGNQPQHF.

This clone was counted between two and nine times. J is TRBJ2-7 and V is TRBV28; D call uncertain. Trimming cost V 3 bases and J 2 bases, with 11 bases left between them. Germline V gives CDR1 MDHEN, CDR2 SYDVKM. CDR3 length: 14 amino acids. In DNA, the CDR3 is TGTGCCAGCAGTTTCCCGGGTTCAACCTACGAGCAGTACTTC. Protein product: CASSFPGSTYEQYF.

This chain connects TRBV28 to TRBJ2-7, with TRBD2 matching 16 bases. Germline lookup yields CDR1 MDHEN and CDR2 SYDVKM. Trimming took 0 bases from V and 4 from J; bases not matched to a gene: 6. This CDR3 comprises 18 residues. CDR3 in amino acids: CASSLWGTSGRARYEQYF. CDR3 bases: TGTGCCAGCAGTTTATGGGGGACTAGCGGGAGGGCCAGATACGAGCAGTACTTC.

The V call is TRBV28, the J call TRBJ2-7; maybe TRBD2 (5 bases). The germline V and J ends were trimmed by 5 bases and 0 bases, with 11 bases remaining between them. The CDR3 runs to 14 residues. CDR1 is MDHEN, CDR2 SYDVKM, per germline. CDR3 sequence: CASSLRESSYEQYF. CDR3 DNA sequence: TGTGCCAGCAGTCTACGGGAATCCTCCTACGAGCAGTACTTC.

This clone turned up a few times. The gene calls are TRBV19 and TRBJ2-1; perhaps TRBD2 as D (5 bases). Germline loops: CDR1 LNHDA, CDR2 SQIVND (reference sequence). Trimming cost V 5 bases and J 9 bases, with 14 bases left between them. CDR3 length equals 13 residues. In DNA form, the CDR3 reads TGTGCCAGTAGTCCCTATGAGGGTGGTGAGCAGTTCTTC. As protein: CASSPYEGGEQFF.

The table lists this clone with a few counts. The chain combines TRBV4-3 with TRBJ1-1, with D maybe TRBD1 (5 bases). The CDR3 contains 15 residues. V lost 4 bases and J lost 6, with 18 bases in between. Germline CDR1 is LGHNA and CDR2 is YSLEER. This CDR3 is CASSLEIGAGAEAFF. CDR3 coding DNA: TGCGCCAGCAGCCTTGAGATCGGGGCAGGCGCTGAAGCTTTCTTT.

CDR3 loop: CASSQGGSSYEQYF. DNA for the CDR3: TGTGCCAGCAGTCAGGGAGGGAGCTCCTACGAGCAGTACTTC. The chain uses TRBV5-4 and TRBJ2-7; TRBD2 matches at 7 bases. Trimming took 5 bases from V and 0 from J; bases not matched to a gene: 5. Looked up from germline, CDR1 is SGHNT and CDR2 is YYREEE (reference sequence). The length of the CDR3 is 14 residues.

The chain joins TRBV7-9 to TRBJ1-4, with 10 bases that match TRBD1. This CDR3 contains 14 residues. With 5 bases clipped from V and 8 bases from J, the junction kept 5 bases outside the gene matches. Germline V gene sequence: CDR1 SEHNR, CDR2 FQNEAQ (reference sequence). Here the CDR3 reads CASSQGQGREKLFF. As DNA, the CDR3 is TGTGCCAGCAGCCAGGGACAGGGGCGAGAAAAACTGTTTTTT.

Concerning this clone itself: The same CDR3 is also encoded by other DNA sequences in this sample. The CDR3 loop reads CASSPAGGEQYF. CDR3 bases: TGTGCCAGCTCACCCGCGGGAGGTGAGCAGTACTTC. The V and J genes are TRBV18 and TRBJ2-7; the match to TRBD2 covers 8 bases. Germline V CDR1 and CDR2: KGHSH, LQKENI. The CDR3 has 12 amino acids. With V trimmed by 3 bases and J by 7 bases, 2 bases remained unmatched.

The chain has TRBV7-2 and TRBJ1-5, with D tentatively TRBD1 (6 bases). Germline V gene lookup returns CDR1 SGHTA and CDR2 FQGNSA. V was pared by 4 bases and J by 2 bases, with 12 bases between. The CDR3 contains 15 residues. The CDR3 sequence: CASSSTRGGNQPQHF. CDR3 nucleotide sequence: TGTGCCAGCAGCTCCACCAGGGGTGGCAATCAGCCCCAGCATTTT.

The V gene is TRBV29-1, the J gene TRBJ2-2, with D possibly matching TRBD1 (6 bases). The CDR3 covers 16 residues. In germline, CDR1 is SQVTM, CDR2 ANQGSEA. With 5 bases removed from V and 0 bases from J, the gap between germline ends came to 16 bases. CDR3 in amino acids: CSVSNRDLANTGELFF. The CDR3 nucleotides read TGCAGCGTTTCGAACAGGGATCTTGCGAACACCGGGGAGCTGTTTTTT.

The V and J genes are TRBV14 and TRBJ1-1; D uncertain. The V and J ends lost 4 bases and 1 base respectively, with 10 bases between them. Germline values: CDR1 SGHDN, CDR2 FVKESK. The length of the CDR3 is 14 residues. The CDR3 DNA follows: TGTGCCAGCAGCCCCCAGACAAGGAACACTGAAGCTTTCTTT. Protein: CASSPQTRNTEAFF.

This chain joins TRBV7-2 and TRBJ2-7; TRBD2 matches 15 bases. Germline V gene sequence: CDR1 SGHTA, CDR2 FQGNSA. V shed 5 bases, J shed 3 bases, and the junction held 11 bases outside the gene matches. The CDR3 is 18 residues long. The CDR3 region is CASSPGTSGRRVGYEQYF. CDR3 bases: TGTGCCAGCAGCCCTGGGACTAGCGGGAGGAGGGTCGGCTACGAGCAGTACTTC.

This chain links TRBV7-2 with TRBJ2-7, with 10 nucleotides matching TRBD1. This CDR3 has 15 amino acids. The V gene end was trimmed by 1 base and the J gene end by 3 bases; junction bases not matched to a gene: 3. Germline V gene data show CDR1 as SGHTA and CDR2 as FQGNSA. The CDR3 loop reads CASSLEGTGVYEQYF. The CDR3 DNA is TGTGCCAGCAGCTTAGAAGGGACAGGGGTCTACGAGCAGTACTTC.

The CDR3 loop is CASSLLGVHYGYTF. The CDR3 DNA reads as TGTGCCAGCAGTTTATTAGGGGTGCACTATGGCTACACCTTC. The V and J genes are TRBV28 and TRBJ1-2; D might be TRBD1 (5 bases). The germline CDR1 and CDR2 sequences are MDHEN and SYDVKM. The V end lost 1 base, the J end lost 3 bases, and 9 bases lay between the germline ends. The CDR3 extends over 14 amino acids.

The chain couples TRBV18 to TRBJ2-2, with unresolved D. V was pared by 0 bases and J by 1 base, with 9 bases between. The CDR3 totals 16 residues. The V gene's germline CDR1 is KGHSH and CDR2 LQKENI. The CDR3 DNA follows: TGTGCCAGCTCACCACCGAGTAGAAGGAACACCGGGGAGCTGTTTTTT. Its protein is CASSPPSRRNTGELFF.